This T cell receptor beta chain appears in the sequencing data of a study of blood T cell repertoires in COVID-19. As for the study in general: Sites across the United States, Italy and Spain contributed samples from acute and convalescent COVID-19.

The CDR3 has 13 residues. Trimming shortened V by 3 bases and J by 10 bases, and 16 bases separated the two germline ends. Germline CDR1 reads GTSNPN; CDR2 reads SVGIG (reference sequence). Data came from immunoSEQ multiplex PCR; TCRdb stores just in-frame clones and leaves some out. The sample shows 95,000 to 150,000 clones, around 91% of them seen only once. The chain uses TRBV30 and TRBJ2-1, with TRBD2 as a possible D gene (6 bases). The TCR sequence derives from a woman aged 55-75 years with COVID-19, enrolled during active disease. What was sequenced was peripheral blood. In nucleotides, the CDR3 is TGTGCCTGGAGCCAGGGTAGGGCGGGAGAGCAGTTCTTC. Amino acid sequence: CAWSQGRAGEQFF.